The source of this T cell receptor beta chain is a study of cytomegalovirus exposure and HLA in healthy donors. Germline V gives CDR1 SGHRS, CDR2 YFSETQ. V dropped 1 base and J dropped 6 bases, with 12 bases sitting between them. The CDR3 runs to 14 residues. 60 Vbeta and 13 Jbeta primers were used in PCR. Per the study methods: Roughly 10 million shared chains were among some 80 million unique TCR beta chains counted in a later analysis. The protocol was immunoSEQ multiplex PCR, while the TCRdb copy is restricted to in-frame clones and leaves out a portion. D and trimming come from the DNA, and the V and J calls and clone size come from that table. The sample shows 65,000 or so clones, less than 65% of them seen only once. With respect to this clone: No antigen is known for it.

Study results and caveats: Researchers counted around 180 TCR beta chains as cytomegalovirus-associated. For TCR beta chains, V- and J-gene trimming was later linked to a missense DCLRE1C variant.

The clonotype originates from a man younger than 45 in good health and CMV-seronegative. V gene TRBV5-1 combines with J gene TRBJ2-3; the D gene is possibly TRBD2 (5 bases). The specimen sequenced was PBMCs. CDR3 loop: CASSLHSAGDTQYF. The CDR3 DNA follows: TGCGCCAGCAGCTTGCACTCCGCGGGTGATACGCAGTATTTT.